This T cell receptor (beta chain) emerged from a study of graft-versus-host responses after intestinal transplantation. Study overall: The whole recipient group had anti-thymocyte globulin induction followed by tacrolimus and steroids for two to three years. Study-level points and caveats: The highest levels of circulating GvH clones went along with early declines in HvG clones after transplant.

Some clones are missing from TCRdb's copy, which holds only in-frame ones; the method was immunoSEQ multiplex PCR. This sample has some 26,000 clones, with roughly 94% found just once. A word on this clone: Its antigen is not known.

Germline trimming cut 6 bases from V and 6 bases from J; bases unmatched to any gene: 10. Germline V gives CDR1 MNHNS, CDR2 SASEGT. There are 14 residues in the CDR3. The chain combines TRBV6-1 with TRBJ1-2; TRBD1 aligns across 7 bases. The TCR comes from a human patient who received an intestinal transplant, so some T cells may come from the graft donor. Sequences were derived from PBMCs, sampled 156 days after intestinal transplant. The CDR3 is CASSPLGQVDGYTF. In DNA, the CDR3 is TGTGCCAGCAGCCCTTTAGGACAGGTCGATGGCTACACCTTC.